Sequencing of this T cell receptor (beta chain) was carried out in a study of regulatory T cells in long-lasting Graves disease. Study outcomes and limitations: Since the sample size was small, accuracy may have been reduced. The persistent group shared 2,500 or so public clonotypes, more than the 950 to 1,000 shared by new patients.

In germline, CDR1 is SGHVS, CDR2 FNYEAQ. The length of the CDR3 is 15 residues. Trimming took 2 bases from V and 0 from J, leaving 8 bases between them. Time point defined: persistent/refractory GD, antithyroid drugs over 5 years with positive TRAb. Generation of the TCR library employed RNA extracted from PBMCs. In building TCR beta libraries, iRepertoire HTBI primers were used together with Arm-PCR of CDR3 regions. TCRdb processed the multiplex PCR reads anew with MiXCR; each CDR3 protein has one entry. The sample records fewer than 400,000 distinct CDR3 sequences, roughly a fifth being singletons. As concerns this clonotype: Its target is unknown.

The TCR was taken from a female donor with Graves disease. The chain combines TRBV7-6 with TRBJ1-3; no clear D gene. Sequenced here: peripheral blood mononuclear cells (PBMCs), sampled when the disease was refractory, from a patient treated with antithyroid drugs. The CDR3 reads CASSLIRSSGNTIYF. For the CDR3, the DNA is TGTGCCAGCAGCTTAATCCGAAGCTCTGGAAACACCATATATTTT.